This TCR beta chain was sequenced during a study of blood T cell repertoires in COVID-19. Study context: Acute and convalescent COVID-19 specimens originated in the United States, Italy and Spain. PBMCs, B-cell-depleted T cells, or T cells provided the cDNA or gDNA that made up the material.

As handled by the study authors: Counts of nucleated cells, estimated from reference gene primer amplification, were obtained. The table came from immunoSEQ multiplex PCR; TCRdb's copy has only in-frame clones and leaves some out. The V and J calls and clone size are taken from that table; D and trimming were inferred from the DNA. The sample carries 200,000 or so clones, about 84% recorded once. What was sequenced was peripheral blood. This TCR was sampled from a woman in her thirties with acute or convalescent COVID-19.

The CDR3 DNA sequence: TGTGCCAGCAGCCAGGGGACTCGAGGACTAGCGGGAGTACACGGTGAGCAGTTCTTC. This gives the protein CASSQGTRGLAGVHGEQFF. The chain couples TRBV3-1 (or the pseudogene TRBV3-2) to TRBJ2-1, with TRBD2 matching over 13 bases. Losses at the gene ends were 3 bases for V and 9 bases for J; bases not matched to a gene: 17. This CDR3 comprises 19 residues. CDR1 and CDR2 (germline): LGHDT, YNNKEL (reference sequence).